These 6 T cell receptor beta chains came from one sample sequenced in a study of breast tumors, draining lymph nodes, adjacent tissues. Samples came from axillary lymph nodes draining the breast cancer. Each CDR3 protein is one row after TCRdb ran MiXCR on the multiplex PCR reads. The data show over 250,000 distinct CDR3 sequences, with 30% seen just once and roughly 1.1% held by the top ten. Sequencing was performed on axillary lymph node tissue. The receptors come from a female donor with breast cancer. Some clones in this sample may be carry-over from other donors' samples.

This clonotype was detected ten times or more. The genes are TRBV15 and TRBJ1-6, with 9 bases that match TRBD1. V lost 0 bases, J lost 9 bases, and 6 bases stayed unmatched. Germline lookup yields CDR1 LNHNV and CDR2 YYDKDF (reference sequence). The CDR3 runs 16 residues. The CDR3: CATSREAGTGFSPLHF. In DNA form, the CDR3 reads TGTGCCACCAGCAGAGAGGCCGGGACAGGGTTTTCACCCCTCCACTTT.

This clonotype was recorded once. The junction shows a germline mismatch at one end, possibly a read error. This chain links TRBV19 with TRBJ2-1, with D tentatively TRBD1 (5 bases). In germline, CDR1 is LNHDA, CDR2 SQIVND (reference sequence). This CDR3 comprises 15 residues. CDR3 bases: TGTGCCGGTAGTATTGACAGAAGCTCCTACAATGAGCAGTTCTTC. Translating gives CAGSIDRSSYNEQFF.

The chain combines TRBV7-6 with TRBJ2-1; the D gene is possibly TRBD2 (6 bases). Germline V CDR1 and CDR2: SGHVS, FNYEAQ. There are 16 residues in the CDR3. Deletions cut 6 bases from V and 0 bases from J, with 15 bases between. CDR3 residues: CASRERASSSYNEQFF. CDR3 DNA sequence: TGTGCCAGCAGGGAGCGGGCCTCAAGCTCCTACAATGAGCAGTTCTTC.

On this clonotype itself: Since a much larger clone is just one base distant, this may be a read error. The rearrangement joins TRBV4-1 to TRBJ2-1; 9 nucleotides line up with TRBD1. From germline, CDR1 is MGHRA and CDR2 YSYEKL. CDR3 size: 15 residues. CDR3 sequence: CASTPGQGNYNEQLF. CDR3 DNA sequence: TGCGCCAGCACCCCGGGACAGGGAAATTACAATGAGCAGCTCTTC.

This clonotype was picked up many times. The J gene is TRBJ2-7, the V gene TRBV7-8; TRBD2 is a possible D gene (6 bases). Germline V CDR1 and CDR2: SGHVS, FQNEAQ. The V end was cut by 1 base, the J end by 6 bases, with 16 bases between. This CDR3 contains 15 residues. The CDR3 coding sequence is TGTGCCAGCAGCTTAGAAGGAGGAGGGACTCGCGAGCAGTACTTC. Translating it yields CASSLEGGGTREQYF.

This clonotype was found many times. The gene calls are TRBV6-6 and TRBJ1-5; D gene unclear. Germline CDR1 and CDR2: MNHNY and SVGAGI (reference sequence). There are 15 residues in the CDR3. Deletions cut 6 bases from V and 1 base from J, with 13 bases between. The CDR3 sequence is CASRSGPLSNQPQHF. CDR3 bases: TGTGCCAGCAGGTCAGGACCCTTAAGCAATCAGCCCCAGCATTTT.